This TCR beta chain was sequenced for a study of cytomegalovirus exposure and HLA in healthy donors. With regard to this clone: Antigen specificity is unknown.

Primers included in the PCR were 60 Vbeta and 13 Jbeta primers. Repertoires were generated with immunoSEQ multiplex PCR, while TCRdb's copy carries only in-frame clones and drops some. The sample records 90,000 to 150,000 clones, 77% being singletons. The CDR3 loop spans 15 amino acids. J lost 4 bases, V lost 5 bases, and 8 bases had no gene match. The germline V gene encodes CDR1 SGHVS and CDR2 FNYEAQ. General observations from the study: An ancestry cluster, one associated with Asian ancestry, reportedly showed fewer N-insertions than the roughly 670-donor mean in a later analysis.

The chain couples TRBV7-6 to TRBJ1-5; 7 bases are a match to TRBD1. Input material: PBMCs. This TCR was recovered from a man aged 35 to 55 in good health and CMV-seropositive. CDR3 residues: CASSLWDSGNQPQHF. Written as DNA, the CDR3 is TGTGCCAGCAGCCTCTGGGACAGCGGGAATCAGCCCCAGCATTTT.